Listed below are T cell receptor beta chains from one sample, sequenced in a study of blood T cell repertoires in COVID-19. Clones were read by immunoSEQ multiplex PCR, and TCRdb kept only the in-frame ones, dropping some. Of fewer than 250,000 clones in the sample, around 80% were seen once. Input material: peripheral blood. These receptors came from a human donor in a cohort sampled during active COVID-19. Both conserved end residues are part of each CDR3. Fields, in order: clone size, V gene, D gene, J gene, CDR3 protein, CDR3 DNA. The D gene is left open where the match is weak. Some rows mark clone size as missing; the rest say once, few, many or name a class of expanded clone.

.	TRBV6-6	TRBD1	TRBJ2-1	CASSYGTGTYNEQFF	TGTGCCAGCAGTTATGGGACAGGGACCTACAATGAGCAGTTCTTC
.	TRBV6-5	.	TRBJ1-6	CASSFRRGYNSPLHF	TGTGCCAGCAGTTTCCGACGGGGATATAATTCACCCCTCCACTTT
.	TRBV7-3	TRBD2	TRBJ2-3	CASSVLAGGTDTQYF	TGTGCCAGCAGCGTTCTAGCGGGGGGGACAGATACGCAGTATTTT
.	TRBV5-8	.	TRBJ2-3	CASSLGSTGTDTQYF	TGTGCCAGCAGCTTGGGGAGTACAGGGACAGATACGCAGTATTTT
.	TRBV2	TRBD1	TRBJ1-4	CASSVDRGSEKLFF	TGTGCCAGCAGTGTCGACAGGGGTTCCGAAAAACTGTTTTTT
.	TRBV30	.	TRBJ1-3	CAWTPGGTGNTIYF	TGTGCCTGGACCCCCGGGGGTACTGGAAACACCATATATTTT
once	TRBV5-1	.	TRBJ2-2	CASSFRGLSPNTGELFF	TGCGCCAGCAGCTTCAGGGGTCTTTCACCGAACACCGGGGAGCTGTTTTTT
few	TRBV3-1/TRBV3-2	.	TRBJ1-6	CASSQDFGSSYNSPLHF	TGTGCCAGCAGCCAAGATTTCGGGAGCTCCTATAATTCACCCCTCCACTTT
.	TRBV30	TRBD1	TRBJ2-5	CASRDRGGETQYF	TGTGCCTCCCGGGACAGGGGAGGCGAGACCCAGTACTTC
.	TRBV27	.	TRBJ1-1	CASSLYTGGEDAFF	TGTGCCAGCAGTTTATATACGGGGGGCGAAGACGCTTTCTTT
.	TRBV4-1	.	TRBJ2-2	CASSQVTGVTGELFF	TGCGCCAGCAGCCAAGTAACGGGGGTAACCGGGGAGCTGTTTTTT
.	TRBV5-5	TRBD2	TRBJ2-3	CASSSSTSGSFTQYF	TGTGCCAGCAGCTCGTCGACTAGCGGGAGCTTCACGCAGTATTTT
.	TRBV9	.	TRBJ2-5	CASSPDRRVETQYF	TGTGCCAGCAGCCCAGACAGGCGGGTTGAGACCCAGTACTTC
.	TRBV4-1	TRBD1	TRBJ1-2	CASSQPTDRVNYGYTF	TGCGCCAGCAGCCAACCTACCGACAGGGTCAACTATGGCTACACCTTC
.	TRBV15	TRBD1	TRBJ2-5	CATETGDQETQYF	TGTGCCACCGAAACAGGGGACCAAGAGACCCAGTACTTC
.	TRBV24-1	.	TRBJ2-2	CATRGDLDTGELFF	TGTGCCACCAGGGGCGATTTGGACACCGGGGAGCTGTTTTTT
.	TRBV11-1	.	TRBJ2-1	CASRGGGHEQFF	TGTGCCAGCAGAGGAGGGGGCCATGAGCAGTTCTTC
once	TRBV28	TRBD2	TRBJ2-7	CASGRLAGPYEQYF	TGTGCCAGCGGGCGACTAGCGGGACCCTACGAGCAGTACTTC
.	TRBV2	TRBD1	TRBJ1-5	CASRKGTGGEQPQHF	TGTGCCAGCAGAAAAGGGACAGGGGGAGAGCAGCCCCAGCATTTT
.	TRBV28	TRBD1	TRBJ1-2	CASRIQGARVYGYTF	TGTGCCAGCAGGATACAGGGGGCGCGGGTCTATGGCTACACCTTC
.	TRBV20-1	TRBD2	TRBJ2-1	CSARSGLVSFF	TGCAGTGCTAGATCGGGACTAGTCTCTTTCTTC
.	TRBV7-9	.	TRBJ2-5	CASGFIGTPETQYF	TGTGCCAGCGGCTTCATCGGGACACCGGAGACCCAGTACTTC
few	TRBV3-1/TRBV3-2	.	TRBJ2-3	CASSQDLAATDTQYF	TGTGCCAGCAGCCAAGATTTGGCGGCCACAGATACGCAGTATTTT
.	TRBV6-5	TRBD2	TRBJ2-5	CASSRTSFRQETQYF	TGTGCCAGCAGCCGGACTAGTTTTCGGCAAGAGACCCAGTACTTC
.	TRBV28	.	TRBJ1-2	CASSFDVATNPGYTF	TGTGCCAGCAGTTTTGATGTAGCAACAAACCCTGGCTACACCTTC
few	TRBV5-1	TRBD1	TRBJ2-7	CASSLGWGTGGRSYEQYF	TGCGCCAGCAGCTTGGGTTGGGGGACAGGGGGCAGGAGTTACGAGCAGTACTTC